The 27 T cell receptor beta chains reported below all come from one sample, sequenced in a study of neurological immune-mediated disorders. A single record per CDR3 protein comes from TCRdb applying MiXCR to the 5' RACE reads. The sample gives tens of thousands of distinct CDR3 sequences, about an eighth of which show up once; around 4.3% is in the top ten. Time point indicated: longitudinal time-point 1 (baseline). The specimen was PBMCs. All receptors come from a female donor with HTLV-1-associated myelopathy (HAM/TSP).

This clonotype was seen ten or more times. V is TRBV5-1 and J is TRBJ2-7; tentative D call: TRBD1 (6 bases). The CDR3 is 17 residues long. The germline V gene encodes CDR1 SGHRS and CDR2 YFSETQ. Trimming shortened V by 0 bases and J by 3 bases, and 19 bases separated the two germline ends. CDR3 in amino acids: CASSLAQGSWDDYEQYF. The CDR3 DNA reads as TGCGCCAGCAGCTTGGCTCAGGGGAGTTGGGACGACTACGAGCAGTACTTC. Full variable domain (remainder filled in from reference TRBV5-1 and TRBJ2-7): KAGVTQTPRYLIKTRGQQVTLSCSPISGHRSVSWYQQTPGQGLQFLFEYFSETQRNKGNFPGRFSGRQFSNSRSEMNVSTLELGDSALYLCASSLAQGSWDDYEQYFGPGTRLTVT.

The sample holds many counts of this clonotype. The chain has TRBV28 and TRBJ2-3; possible D gene TRBD2, 6 bases. Germline CDR1 reads MDHEN; CDR2 reads SYDVKM. There are 13 residues in the CDR3. Trimming took 4 bases from V and 8 from J, leaving 13 bases between them. As DNA, the CDR3 is TGTGCCAGCAGTTACCTAGCGAGTTTTACGCAGTATTTT. Its translation: CASSYLASFTQYF.

There are many counts of this clonotype. V usage is TRBV5-1 and J usage is TRBJ2-2, with D perhaps matching TRBD1 (5 bases). Per the germline V gene, CDR1 is SGHRS and CDR2 is YFSETQ. V was cut by 0 bases and J by 1 base, with 13 bases left in between. This CDR3 contains 17 residues. This chain's CDR3 is CASSLGQGSGNTGELFF. The CDR3 DNA reads TGCGCCAGCAGCTTGGGTCAGGGAAGTGGGAACACCGGGGAGCTGTTTTTT.

In its sample, this clonotype was seen many times. This rearrangement joins TRBV28 to TRBJ2-1; D could derive from TRBD1 or TRBD2 (5 bases each). Between the trimmed V and J ends, which lost 6 bases and 0 bases, there was a span of 9 bases. Looked up from germline, CDR1 is MDHEN and CDR2 is SYDVKM. CDR3 length: 14 amino acids. For the CDR3, the DNA is TGTGCCAGCAGAGCAGGGAGCTCCTACAATGAGCAGTTCTTC. It is translated as CASRAGSSYNEQFF. Supplemented by reference TRBV28 and TRBJ2-1, the full variable domain reads DVKVTQSSRYLVKRTGEKVFLECVQDMDHENMFWYRQDPGLGLRLIYFSYDVKMKEKGDIPEGYSVSREKKERFSLILESASTNQTSMYLCASRAGSSYNEQFFGPGTRLTVL.

Only a few counts were recorded for this clonotype. This chain links TRBV6-1 with TRBJ1-1; D might be TRBD1 (5 bases). V was clipped by 1 base and J by 0 bases, with 9 bases between them. The CDR3 is 15 amino acids. Germline loops: CDR1 MNHNS, CDR2 SASEGT. CDR3 nucleotides: TGTGCCAGCAGTGAAGGATGGGGGTTGAACACTGAAGCTTTCTTT. The encoded protein is CASSEGWGLNTEAFF.

The sample holds many counts of this clonotype. V usage is TRBV5-1 and J usage is TRBJ2-7; maybe TRBD2 (7 bases). This CDR3 comprises 15 residues. V lost 0 bases and J 2 bases, leaving 12 bases between the germline ends. Germline CDR1 SGHRS, CDR2 YFSETQ. CDR3 bases: TGCGCCAGCAGCTTGGAGGGGGGGCCAACCTACGAGCAGTACTTC. This encodes CASSLEGGPTYEQYF.

This clonotype was observed many times. Its ends do not fully match the called genes, so a read error is possible. V and J are TRBV12-3 or TRBV12-4 and TRBJ2-1; 9 nucleotides align to TRBD1. This CDR3 comprises 11 residues. The CDR3 is CASSSTGGMLF. For the CDR3, the DNA is TGTGCCAGCAGTTCTACAGGGGGCATGCTCTTC.

This clonotype was recorded at least ten times. V and J are TRBV5-1 and TRBJ2-4; maybe TRBD1 (7 bases). V lost 4 bases to trimming and J lost 7 bases, with 15 bases between them. The CDR3 totals 14 residues. CDR1 SGHRS and CDR2 YFSETQ come from the germline V gene. CDR3 DNA sequence: TGCGCCAGCAGCGACGGAGGGGGCTATAACATTCAGTACTTC. Amino acid sequence: CASSDGGGYNIQYF.

This clonotype was recorded many times. The gene calls are TRBV7-9 and TRBJ2-7, with D unresolved. The CDR3 extends over 12 amino acids. V lost 3 bases and J 3 bases, leaving 6 bases between the germline ends. Germline CDR1 and CDR2: SEHNR and FQNEAQ (reference sequence). The CDR3 DNA is TGTGCCAGCAGCTTTGCAGGCTACGAGCAGTACTTC. Its translation: CASSFAGYEQYF. Full variable domain (remainder filled in from reference TRBV7-9 and TRBJ2-7): DTGVSQNPRHKITKRGQNVTFRCDPISEHNRLYWYRQTLGQGPEFLTYFQNEAQLEKSRLLSDRFSAERPKGSFSTLEIQRTEQGDSAMYLCASSFAGYEQYFGPGTRLTVT.

This clonotype was seen repeatedly, ten times or more. The chain carries TRBV14 and TRBJ1-4; D unresolved. Germline V gives CDR1 SGHDN, CDR2 FVKESK. V lost 1 base and J 0 bases, leaving 3 bases between the germline ends. The CDR3 has 14 amino acids. CDR3 in amino acids: CASSQASTNEKLFF. Written as DNA, the CDR3 is TGTGCCAGCAGCCAAGCGTCAACTAATGAAAAACTGTTTTTT. Combining the CDR3 with reference TRBV14 and TRBJ1-4 gives the whole variable domain EAGVTQFPSHSVIEKGQTVTLRCDPISGHDNLYWYRRVMGKEIKFLLHFVKESKQDESGMPNNRFLAERTGGTYSTLKVQPAELEDSGVYFCASSQASTNEKLFFGSGTQLSVL.

Ten or more counts support this clonotype. V gene TRBV20-1 combines with J gene TRBJ2-1, with no clear D. The V end was cut by 5 bases, the J end by 12 bases, with 11 bases between. CDR3 size: 10 residues. The germline V gene encodes CDR1 DFQATT and CDR2 SNEGSKA (reference sequence). The CDR3 DNA sequence: TGCAGTGCTTCCCACCCCCGGCAGTTCTTC. The encoded protein is CSASHPRQFF.

This clonotype was observed many times. The chain couples TRBV4-2 to TRBJ1-2, with 11 bases fitting TRBD1. Germline loops: CDR1 LGHNA, CDR2 YNFKEQ. Trimming took 0 bases from V and 3 from J; bases not matched to a gene: 3. This CDR3 has 16 amino acids. CDR3 region: CASSQEGQGAHYGYTF. The CDR3, as DNA: TGTGCCAGCAGCCAAGAAGGACAGGGGGCCCACTATGGCTACACCTTC.

This clonotype was observed a handful of times. The CDR3 loop is CASSLEEGAPQYF. CDR3 nucleotide sequence: TGTGCCAGCAGCTTAGAGGAGGGGGCTCCGCAGTATTTT. The rearrangement links TRBV7-8 to TRBJ2-3; maybe TRBD1 (7 bases). The CDR3 is made up of 13 amino acids. The V gene's germline CDR1 is SGHVS and CDR2 FQNEAQ. Trimming took 1 base from V and 10 from J, leaving 12 bases between them.

Many counts were recorded for this clonotype. J is TRBJ1-1 and V is TRBV5-1; tentatively, D is TRBD1 (5 bases). Germline values: CDR1 SGHRS, CDR2 YFSETQ. The CDR3 is made up of 13 amino acids. Trimming removed 7 bases at V and 3 bases at J, with 13 bases between. This chain's CDR3 is CASRWGEHTEAFF. Here the CDR3 DNA reads TGCGCCAGCCGGTGGGGGGAGCACACTGAAGCTTTCTTT. The complete variable domain, with remaining parts taken from reference TRBV5-1 and TRBJ1-1, reads KAGVTQTPRYLIKTRGQQVTLSCSPISGHRSVSWYQQTPGQGLQFLFEYFSETQRNKGNFPGRFSGRQFSNSRSEMNVSTLELGDSALYLCASRWGEHTEAFFGQGTRLTVV.

This clonotype was recorded many times. V is TRBV20-1 and J is TRBJ2-5, with TRBD2 matching over 8 bases. The V segment lost 3 bases and the J segment 1 base; nucleotides outside the gene matches: 19. The germline gives CDR1 DFQATT, CDR2 SNEGSKA (reference sequence). CDR3 length: 19 amino acids. The CDR3 protein is CSARLLGEHKRGFQETQYF. DNA for the CDR3: TGCAGTGCTAGGCTCTTGGGGGAACATAAGCGGGGGTTCCAAGAGACCCAGTACTTC.

This clonotype was seen repeatedly, ten times or more. The chain combines TRBV5-1 with TRBJ2-7; 9 bases are shared with TRBD2. The CDR3 loop spans 15 amino acids. J lost 5 bases, V lost 0 bases, and 6 bases had no gene match. CDR1 is SGHRS, CDR2 YFSETQ, per germline. The CDR3 is CASSLAGLAANEQYF. The CDR3, as DNA: TGCGCCAGCAGCTTGGCGGGACTAGCCGCCAACGAGCAGTACTTC.

Many counts were recorded for this clonotype. V and J are TRBV6-6 and TRBJ2-1, with 8 bases that match TRBD1. The germline V gene encodes CDR1 MNHNY and CDR2 SVGAGI (reference sequence). V shed 8 bases and J 8 bases; nucleotides not matched to a gene: 11. This CDR3 spans 14 amino acids. In DNA, the CDR3 is TGTGCCAGCGGGGGGCAGGGGGCGATCTATGAGCAGTTCTTC. It yields the protein CASGGQGAIYEQFF.

This clonotype qualifies as medium-sized. V and J are TRBV29-1 and TRBJ1-1; no definite D call. Trimming removed 4 bases at V and 5 bases at J, with 8 bases between. Germline assignment: CDR1 SQVTM and CDR2 ANQGSEA. The CDR3 totals 11 residues. This CDR3 is CSVVGRTEAFF. The CDR3 region has the DNA TGCAGCGTTGTTGGCAGGACTGAAGCTTTCTTT.

The sample holds many counts of this clonotype. V usage is TRBV4-2 and J usage is TRBJ2-2; the D gene is possibly TRBD2 (5 bases). Germline V CDR1 and CDR2: LGHNA, YNFKEQ. V dropped 0 bases and J dropped 4 bases, with 6 bases sitting between them. CDR3 length: 14 amino acids. The CDR3 protein is CASSQDAGTGELFF. DNA for the CDR3: TGTGCCAGCAGCCAAGATGCGGGCACCGGGGAGCTGTTTTTT.

This clonotype was seen at least ten times. V usage is TRBV20-1 and J usage is TRBJ2-7, with a possible D match to TRBD2 (6 bases). With 1 base removed from V and 3 bases from J, the gap between germline ends came to 10 bases. The CDR3 is made up of 13 amino acids. The germline CDR1 and CDR2 sequences are DFQATT and SNEGSKA (reference sequence). The CDR3 DNA follows: TGCAGTGCTAGAGGGGGGGAGAACTACGAGCAGTACTTC. Residues: CSARGGENYEQYF.

This clonotype was observed many times. The rearrangement links TRBV7-2 to TRBJ1-6, with D hard to call. With 3 bases removed from V and 14 bases from J, the gap between germline ends came to 2 bases. This CDR3 is built from 9 residues. Per the germline V gene, CDR1 is SGHTA and CDR2 is FQGNSA. CDR3 sequence (DNA): TGTGCCAGCAGCTTTACCCTCCACTTT. Residues: CASSFTLHF. The full variable domain, in which reference TRBV7-2 and TRBJ1-6 provide the parts outside the CDR3, is GAGVSQSPSNKVTEKGKDVELRCDPISGHTALYWYRQSLGQGLEFLIYFQGNSAPDKSGLPSDRFSAERTGGSVSTLTIQRTQQEDSAVYLCASSFTLHFGNGTRLTVT.

This clonotype was seen only a few times. The CDR3 reads CASSLSGANTGELFF. In DNA, the CDR3 is TGCGCCAGCAGCCTTAGCGGGGCGAACACCGGGGAGCTGTTTTTT. This chain joins TRBV5-1 and TRBJ2-2, with TRBD2 matching over 8 bases. Germline V CDR1 and CDR2: SGHRS, YFSETQ. The V and J ends lost 4 bases and 0 bases, in that order; junction bases with no gene match: 2. CDR3 length: 15 residues.

In regard to this clonotype: One end of the junction fails to match germline, which may point to a read error. The V and J genes are TRBV12-3 or TRBV12-4 and TRBJ2-3; 9 bases line up with TRBD2. This CDR3 spans 16 amino acids. The CDR3 region has the DNA TGCGCCAGCAGGCGGGAGGGAATCTCTAGCACAGAGACGCAGTATTTT. Translation: CASRREGISSTETQYF.

This clonotype was seen ten or more times. The chain employs TRBV29-1 and TRBJ1-4, with D uncertain. V lost 5 bases and J lost 3, with 13 bases in between. This CDR3 is built from 14 residues. CDR1 and CDR2 from the germline V gene are SQVTM and ANQGSEA. The CDR3 is CSVSTPPANEKLFF. As DNA, the CDR3 is TGCAGCGTTTCCACTCCCCCGGCTAATGAAAAACTGTTTTTT.

This clonotype was counted at least ten times. The gene calls are TRBV4-1 and TRBJ2-7, with D perhaps matching TRBD2 (5 bases). Germline CDR1 is MGHRA and CDR2 is YSYEKL. V was clipped by 0 bases and J by 3 bases, with 6 bases between them. The length of the CDR3 is 13 residues. In DNA, the CDR3 is TGCGCCAGCAGCCAAGATCGGGGCTACGAGCAGTACTTC. Translating gives CASSQDRGYEQYF.

This clonotype was seen ten or more times. The genes are TRBV20-1 and TRBJ2-3, with D maybe TRBD2 (6 bases). This CDR3 is built from 15 residues. V lost 1 base and J 0 bases, leaving 11 bases between the germline ends. CDR1 and CDR2 from the germline V gene are DFQATT and SNEGSKA (reference sequence). The chain's CDR3 is CSARVYGTSTDTQYF. CDR3 nucleotide sequence: TGCAGTGCTAGAGTATACGGGACTAGCACAGATACGCAGTATTTT.

This clonotype was detected many times. The CDR3: CASSMAGTLGPNTEAFF. CDR3 sequence (DNA): TGCGCCAGCAGCATGGCCGGGACCCTCGGGCCAAACACTGAAGCTTTCTTT. The chain recombines TRBV5-1 with TRBJ1-1; possibly TRBD1 for D (5 bases). The germline gives CDR1 SGHRS, CDR2 YFSETQ. CDR3 size: 17 residues. The V end lost 4 bases, the J end lost 2 bases, and 21 bases lay between the germline ends.